The entry below gives a single TCR beta chain sequence along with its context. This entry is derived from a study of low-dose radiotherapy and immunotherapy resistance in tumors. Alpha- and beta-chain coverage of first-strand cDNA came from TRAV- and TRBV-specific primers. Using a constant-region primer together with a V-primer adapter, TCRs were subjected to 20 PCR cycles of amplification. TCRdb called the reads again in MiXCR, with one record for every CDR3 protein. The sample consists of 12,000 or so distinct CDR3 sequences, 76% of them appearing once. CDR3 length: 16 amino acids. Per germline, CDR1 SGDLS and CDR2 YYNGEE. V lost 3 bases to trimming and J lost 0 bases, with 13 bases between them.

The chain has TRBV9 and TRBJ1-3; no clear D. The TCR sequence derives from a human donor with advanced metastatic prostate, ovarian, gallbladder or colorectal cancer (not recorded which). This table probably holds off-target reads from a library built for another chain. This CDR3 is CASSASGAYSGNTIYF. In nucleotides, the CDR3 is TGTGCCAGCAGCGCCTCGGGAGCCTACTCTGGAAACACCATATATTTT.